This T cell receptor beta chain stems from a study of blood T cell repertoires in COVID-19. Study summary: In each case, the material was cDNA or gDNA derived from T cells, B-cell-depleted T cells, or PBMCs.

How the authors handled the data: Amplified reference gene primers provided the basis for estimating nucleated cell counts. The protocol was immunoSEQ multiplex PCR, while the TCRdb copy is restricted to in-frame clones and leaves out a portion. The V and J calls and clone size are taken from that table; D and trimming were inferred from the DNA. The sample shows fewer than 400,000 clones, about nine tenths of them seen only once. The V gene's germline CDR1 is GTSNPN and CDR2 SVGIG (reference sequence). V was trimmed by 5 bases and J by 0 bases, leaving 29 bases between them. This CDR3 comprises 20 residues.

The chain uses TRBV30 and TRBJ1-3; D possibly corresponds to TRBD1 (6 bases). The sample comprised PBMCs or T cells enriched from blood (not recorded which). The source of this sequence is a woman in her 30s who had recovered from COVID-19. The CDR3 sequence: CAWGLTRVFAGANSGNTIYF. For the CDR3, the DNA is TGTGCCTGGGGTCTTACCCGGGTTTTCGCAGGGGCAAACTCTGGAAACACCATATATTTT.